The rows below give T cell receptor beta chains drawn from one sample of a study of beta chain features in type 1 diabetes. Generated by immunoSEQ multiplex PCR, the TCRdb table keeps only in-frame clones and is missing some. This table has 640,000 or so clones, 11% to 15% appearing once. The sample taken for sequencing was naive CD4+ T cells from blood. These receptors were obtained from a man aged 18 to 30 with type 1 diabetes. The CDR3 runs from the conserved cysteine through the conserved F or W. Each record gives: D gene, V gene, clone size, J gene, CDR3 protein, CDR3 DNA. A D gene is named only where the DNA matches it firmly. For some rows the clone size is stated as once, few or many, or as a class when expanded; others skip it.

>TRBD2|TRBV11-2|.|TRBJ2-7
CASSLVAGGTGSYEQYF
TGTGCCAGCAGCTTAGTAGCGGGAGGCACCGGCTCCTACGAGCAGTACTTC
>TRBD1|TRBV27|few|TRBJ1-4
CASSSDRVGEKLFF
TGTGCCAGCAGTTCGGACAGGGTTGGTGAAAAACTGTTTTTT
>.|TRBV7-2|few|TRBJ1-2
CASSLGQENGYTF
TGTGCCAGCAGCTTAGGGCAGGAAAATGGCTACACCTTC
>TRBD1|TRBV29-1|.|TRBJ2-3
CSVVDRGELDTQYF
TGCAGCGTTGTGGACAGGGGTGAACTAGATACGCAGTATTTT
>.|TRBV6-5|.|TRBJ2-7
CASSYSGRYEQYF
TGTGCCAGCAGTTACTCTGGACGCTACGAGCAGTACTTC
>.|TRBV30|few|TRBJ1-1
CAWSRHSNTEAFF
TGTGCCTGGAGTCGACATTCGAACACTGAAGCTTTCTTT
>TRBD1|TRBV7-9|few|TRBJ2-1
CASSRLGTGLNEQFF
TGTGCCAGCAGCCGGCTCGGGACAGGTCTTAATGAGCAGTTCTTC
>TRBD2|TRBV9|.|TRBJ2-2
CASSVAGGPNTGELFF
TGTGCCAGCAGCGTAGCGGGGGGGCCCAACACCGGGGAGCTGTTTTTT
>TRBD1|TRBV2|.|TRBJ2-7
CASSPSGQGLDEQYF
TGTGCCAGCAGTCCAAGCGGACAGGGCTTAGACGAGCAGTACTTC
>.|TRBV19|few|TRBJ1-2
CASRAISGHYGYTF
TGTGCCAGCAGAGCTATATCCGGGCACTATGGCTACACCTTC
>TRBD1|TRBV4-1|.|TRBJ1-2
CASSLWGQGSDYTF
TGCGCCAGCAGCCTATGGGGACAGGGGTCAGACTACACCTTC
>.|TRBV7-2|once|TRBJ2-7
CASSSLGGRLSYEQYF
TGTGCCAGCAGCTCCCTCGGGGGGCGTCTTTCCTACGAGCAGTACTTC
>.|TRBV19|.|TRBJ1-1
CASSISVMNTEAFF
TGTGCCAGTAGTATATCAGTAATGAACACTGAAGCTTTCTTT
>.|TRBV27|.|TRBJ2-7
CASSPRRWNEQYF
TGTGCCAGCAGTCCCCGGCGGTGGAACGAGCAGTACTTC
>TRBD2|TRBV30|few|TRBJ2-7
CAWNPLGVAGAHGEQYF
TGTGCCTGGAACCCTCTTGGAGTAGCGGGGGCCCACGGGGAGCAGTACTTC
>.|TRBV7-9|.|TRBJ1-2
CASSLEANYGYTF
TGTGCCAGCAGCTTAGAAGCTAACTATGGCTACACCTTC
>.|TRBV5-1|few|TRBJ2-7
CASSPLGLDLSEQYF
TGCGCCAGCAGCCCCCTGGGACTGGATCTGTCGGAGCAGTACTTC
>.|TRBV4-1|.|TRBJ2-7
CASSQDKGLGNYF
TGCGCCAGCAGCCAAGATAAAGGGTTGGGCAACTACTTC
>.|TRBV30|few|TRBJ1-4
CAWNPIREGGEKLFF
TGTGCCTGGAATCCCATAAGGGAGGGAGGCGAAAAACTGTTTTTT
>.|TRBV29-1|.|TRBJ2-1
CSVVRTGSSYNEQFF
TGCAGCGTTGTGAGGACGGGGAGCTCCTACAATGAGCAGTTCTTC
>.|TRBV9|.|TRBJ2-7
CASSPFLEAGDGYEQYF
TGTGCCAGCAGCCCTTTTCTCGAGGCTGGGGACGGGTACGAGCAGTACTTC
>TRBD2|TRBV30|.|TRBJ2-1
CAWSRLAGIEQFF
TGTGCCTGGAGTCGGCTAGCGGGGATTGAGCAGTTCTTC
>.|TRBV6-5|.|TRBJ1-4
CASSEKLFF
TGTGCCAGCAGTGAAAAACTGTTTTTT
>TRBD1|TRBV6-1|few|TRBJ2-7
CASSYMGQSYEQYF
TGTGCCAGCAGTTATATGGGACAGTCCTACGAGCAGTACTTC
>.|TRBV6-5|.|TRBJ2-1
CASSPRAAYNEQFF
TGTGCCAGCAGCCCGAGGGCCGCCTACAATGAGCAGTTCTTC
>.|TRBV30|.|TRBJ1-4
CAWIPTGLNEKLFF
TGTGCCTGGATCCCGACAGGACTTAATGAAAAACTGTTTTTT
>.|TRBV5-1|.|TRBJ2-7
CASSLSEYEQYF
TGCGCCAGCAGCTTGTCCGAATACGAGCAGTACTTC
>TRBD1|TRBV6-6|.|TRBJ1-2
CAILDGQGGDYGYTF
TGTGCCATCTTAGACGGACAGGGAGGAGACTATGGCTACACCTTC
>.|TRBV28|.|TRBJ2-7
CATGQSSYEQYF
TGTGCCACCGGACAGAGCTCCTACGAGCAGTACTTC
>.|TRBV27|few|TRBJ2-1
CASRVELGEQFF
TGTGCCAGCAGGGTAGAACTGGGTGAGCAGTTCTTC
>.|TRBV30|few|TRBJ1-1
CAWSVGGNTEAFF
TGTGCCTGGAGTGTAGGAGGGAACACTGAAGCTTTCTTT
>.|TRBV7-6|.|TRBJ2-7
CASSPAPRYEQYF
TGTGCCAGCAGTCCCGCCCCCCGATACGAGCAGTACTTC
>.|TRBV18|.|TRBJ2-3
CASSRAVQKPADTQYF
TGTGCCAGCTCACGGGCAGTCCAAAAGCCTGCAGATACGCAGTATTTT
>TRBD2|TRBV11-2|few|TRBJ2-5
CASSSSGTSETQYF
TGTGCCAGCAGCTCTTCCGGGACTAGTGAGACCCAGTACTTC
>.|TRBV5-1|.|TRBJ2-5
CASRSGPETQYF
TGCGCCAGCAGATCGGGGCCGGAGACCCAGTACTTC
>TRBD1|TRBV30|.|TRBJ2-5
CAWGEDRDEETQYF
TGTGCCTGGGGGGAGGACAGGGATGAAGAGACCCAGTACTTC
>.|TRBV6-5|.|TRBJ2-7
CASSYLGRGSYEQYF
TGTGCCAGCAGTTACCTGGGCAGGGGATCCTACGAGCAGTACTTC
>.|TRBV2|few|TRBJ2-5
CASRRDIQETQYF
TGTGCCAGCAGAAGGGACATTCAAGAGACCCAGTACTTC
>.|TRBV30|few|TRBJ2-1
CAWSVRWGEQFF
TGTGCCTGGAGTGTACGATGGGGTGAGCAGTTCTTC
>.|TRBV9|.|TRBJ2-1
CASSPTADSTDNEQFF
TGTGCCAGCAGCCCCACCGCCGATTCGACAGACAATGAGCAGTTCTTC
>.|TRBV29-1|few|TRBJ2-7
CSVVSTAYMQYF
TGCAGCGTCGTCTCGACAGCCTACATGCAGTACTTC
>.|TRBV29-1|.|TRBJ2-1
CSVDGHGQGLDNEQFF
TGCAGCGTTGATGGGCACGGACAGGGACTAGACAATGAGCAGTTCTTC
>.|TRBV27|.|TRBJ2-7
CASSFAGRANEQYF
TGTGCCAGCAGTTTCGCGGGACGGGCAAACGAGCAGTACTTC
>.|TRBV4-3|.|TRBJ2-5
CASSQGPSQETQYF
TGCGCCAGCAGCCAAGGCCCGTCGCAAGAGACCCAGTACTTC
>.|TRBV21-1|few|TRBJ2-6
CASSKGFRASGANVLTF
TGTGCCAGCAGCAAAGGGTTCCGGGCCTCTGGGGCCAACGTCCTGACTTTC
>TRBD2|TRBV4-1|few|TRBJ2-3
CASSQEPAGGGPDTQYF
TGCGCCAGCAGCCAAGAGCCAGCGGGAGGGGGTCCAGATACGCAGTATTTT
>.|TRBV5-4|few|TRBJ2-3
CASSLKDRTDTQYF
TGTGCCAGCAGCTTGAAAGACCGCACAGATACGCAGTATTTT
>TRBD1|TRBV9|.|TRBJ1-4
CASSEGTGDWKKLFF
TGTGCCAGCAGCGAGGGGACAGGGGATTGGAAAAAACTGTTTTTT
>.|TRBV14|.|TRBJ2-1
CASSQDSRGNEQFF
TGTGCCAGCAGCCAAGATTCCAGGGGAAATGAGCAGTTCTTC
>.|TRBV9|few|TRBJ2-2
CASERGASPLGAGELFF
TGTGCCAGCGAGAGGGGGGCTAGCCCTCTCGGTGCCGGGGAGCTGTTTTTT
>TRBD1|TRBV13|.|TRBJ2-7
CASSFRTGLREQYF
TGTGCCAGCAGCTTCAGGACAGGGCTAAGAGAGCAGTACTTC
>.|TRBV19|few|TRBJ1-2
CASSTPTGTSRGYTF
TGTGCCAGTAGTACCCCTACAGGGACATCTAGGGGCTACACCTTC
>.|TRBV29-1|.|TRBJ1-6
CSVALGQNNSPLHF
TGCAGCGTTGCGTTGGGGCAAAATAATTCACCCCTCCACTTT
>TRBD1|TRBV2|.|TRBJ1-2
CASSRTRGLSYGYTF
TGTGCCAGCTCTCGGACCAGGGGGCTTAGCTATGGCTACACCTTC
>.|TRBV7-2|few|TRBJ2-7
CASSPRFLTYEQYF
TGTGCCAGCAGCCCAAGGTTCCTTACCTACGAGCAGTACTTC
>.|TRBV28|few|TRBJ2-3
CASSSGTARSTDTQYF
TGTGCCAGCAGTTCGGGGACGGCCAGGAGCACAGATACGCAGTATTTT
>.|TRBV7-7|few|TRBJ2-5
CASSLDGTRVETQYF
TGTGCTAGCAGCTTAGATGGGACAAGGGTGGAGACCCAGTACTTC
>TRBD2|TRBV27|.|TRBJ2-1
CASSFSSRGGANEQFF
TGTGCCAGCAGTTTTTCATCGCGGGGGGGCGCGAATGAGCAGTTCTTC